Below, 32 T cell receptor beta chains from the same sample are listed, as sequenced in a study of blood T cells in healthy people across ages. For the second PCR, which ran for roughly 7 to 11 cycles, a sample-barcoded 5' primer and a J-beta primer mix were used. TCRdb re-derived calls from the 5' RACE reads in MiXCR, one entry per CDR3 protein. Here the sample spans roughly 1,100,000 distinct CDR3 sequences, approximately 25% being singletons. Separately, the same data were catalogued under a study of T cells of mothers and their children.

The sequencing sample was made of blood. The receptors originated from a girl aged 2-9 years in good health.

V usage is TRBV6-5 and J usage is TRBJ2-3; the D gene is possibly TRBD2 (6 bases). V lost 10 bases and J 1 base, leaving 12 bases between the germline ends. Per germline, CDR1 MNHEY and CDR2 SVGAGI. The CDR3 has 13 residues. CDR3 sequence reads: CAIKRGGTDTQYF. The CDR3 DNA sequence: TGTGCCATCAAACGCGGGGGCACAGATACGCAGTATTTT.

The rearrangement links TRBV27 to TRBJ2-3, with D perhaps TRBD2 (5 bases). With 6 bases removed from V and 4 bases from J, the gap between germline ends came to 11 bases. This CDR3 spans 13 amino acids. Germline CDR1 reads MNHEY; CDR2 reads SMNVEV (reference sequence). The CDR3 loop is CASRLGSPDTQYF. The CDR3 nucleotides read TGTGCCAGCAGGCTAGGGAGTCCAGATACGCAGTATTTT.

In this sample, this clonotype turned up a few times. This sequence joins TRBV7-2 and TRBJ2-4; D is uncertain. CDR1 SGHTA and CDR2 FQGNSA come from the germline V gene. This CDR3 has 17 amino acids. V was cut by 5 bases and J by 0 bases, with 17 bases left in between. The DNA for the CDR3 is TGTGCCAGCAGCCCGAGACGGACCCCTCTAGCCAAAAACATTCAGTACTTC. It translates to CASSPRRTPLAKNIQYF. The full variable domain, completed using reference TRBV7-2 and TRBJ2-4, is GAGVSQSPSNKVTEKGKDVELRCDPISGHTALYWYRQSLGQGLEFLIYFQGNSAPDKSGLPSDRFSAERTGGSVSTLTIQRTQQEDSAVYLCASSPRRTPLAKNIQYFGAGTRLSVL.

In the case of this clonotype: Given the absence of the conserved phenylalanine or tryptophan at the CDR3 end, a read error is likely. The gene calls are TRBV7-3 and TRBJ1-1, with D possibly TRBD1 on 6 matching bases. The CDR3 spans 18 residues. Germline CDR1 reads SGHTA; CDR2 reads FQGTGA. Written as DNA, the CDR3 is TGTCGGGGGCGGGGTTGTAGTGGAGGGGGAATAAAGGACACTGAAGCTTTCTCT. This translates into CRGRGCSGGGIKDTEAFS.

This rearrangement joins TRBV28 to TRBJ1-5; D perhaps matches TRBD1 (5 bases). CDR1 and CDR2 (germline): MDHEN, SYDVKM. V was trimmed by 2 bases and J by 1 base, leaving 15 bases between them. This CDR3 region has 17 residues. The CDR3 DNA reads as TGTGCCAGCAGTTTACGAGGGGAGTGGGAGAGCAATCAGCCCCAGCATTTT. This gives the protein CASSLRGEWESNQPQHF.

This clonotype appeared a few times. The chain employs TRBV10-3 and TRBJ2-1; TRBD1 agrees at 8 bases. The germline gives CDR1 ENHRY, CDR2 SYGVKD. This CDR3 region has 15 residues. The V and J ends lost 4 bases and 5 bases, in that order; junction bases with no gene match: 7. In DNA form, the CDR3 reads TGTGCCATCAGTGCTCCGGGACAGGTGGACAATGAGCAGTTCTTC. Translating it yields CAISAPGQVDNEQFF.

V and J are TRBV19 and TRBJ2-5; 7 positions agree with TRBD1. The CDR3 has 14 residues. The V segment lost 10 bases and the J segment 4 bases; nucleotides outside the gene matches: 12. Germline V CDR1 and CDR2: LNHDA, SQIVND (reference sequence). DNA for the CDR3: TGTGCCACCCGAGACAGGGCAGGAGGAGAGACCCAGTACTTC. This translates into CATRDRAGGETQYF. Looking up the rest from reference TRBV19 and TRBJ2-5 gives the full variable domain: DGGITQSPKYLFRKEGQNVTLSCEQNLNHDAMYWYRQDPGQGLRLIYYSQIVNDFQKGDIAEGYSVSREKKESFPLTVTSAQKNPTAFYLCATRDRAGGETQYFGPGTRLLVL.

The V gene is TRBV27, the J gene TRBJ2-5; 10 bases map to TRBD1. The J call could be wrong; TRBJ2-1 is a better fit for the DNA end. In germline, CDR1 is MNHEY, CDR2 SMNVEV (reference sequence). The CDR3 contains 14 residues. This chain's CDR3 is CASSFGTGVNEQFF. The DNA for the CDR3 is TGTGCCAGCAGTTTCGGGACAGGGGTCAATGAGCAGTTCTTC.

The sample holds a few counts of this clonotype. The chain is built from TRBV28 and TRBJ1-4, with D maybe TRBD1 (5 bases). Germline assignment: CDR1 MDHEN and CDR2 SYDVKM. The CDR3 length is 13 residues. V lost 8 bases and J 8 bases, leaving 15 bases between the germline ends. The CDR3 protein is CASVSGDGEKLFF. CDR3 bases: TGTGCCAGCGTCTCTGGGGACGGAGAAAAACTGTTTTTT. The full variable domain, its missing parts supplied by reference TRBV28 and TRBJ1-4, is DVKVTQSSRYLVKRTGEKVFLECVQDMDHENMFWYRQDPGLGLRLIYFSYDVKMKEKGDIPEGYSVSREKKERFSLILESASTNQTSMYLCASVSGDGEKLFFGSGTQLSVL.

The V call is TRBV27, the J call TRBJ1-4; 7 bases fit TRBD1. The CDR3 has 16 amino acids. Trimming removed 4 bases from V and 5 bases from J; junction bases left unmatched: 10. Germline V CDR1 and CDR2: MNHEY, SMNVEV (reference sequence). This chain's CDR3 is CASSSSGTAANEKLFF. Here the CDR3 DNA reads TGTGCCAGCAGTTCCTCCGGGACAGCGGCGAATGAAAAACTGTTTTTT.

V gene TRBV7-9 combines with J gene TRBJ1-2; 9 bases map to TRBD1. With 3 bases clipped from V and 5 bases from J, the junction kept 7 bases outside the gene matches. The CDR3 consists of 15 residues. Germline values: CDR1 SEHNR, CDR2 FQNEAQ (reference sequence). The CDR3 loop is CASSFGQGKGYGYTF. As DNA, the CDR3 is TGTGCCAGCAGCTTTGGACAGGGGAAGGGGTATGGCTACACCTTC.

CDR3 nucleotide sequence: TGTGCCAGCAGCCACTTAGGGCAGGCACCTATGAACACTGAAGCTTTCTTT. This encodes CASSHLGQAPMNTEAFF. The chain couples TRBV14 to TRBJ1-1; D is unresolved. V shed 3 bases and J shed 0 bases, with 17 bases lying between them. Looked up from germline, CDR1 is SGHDN and CDR2 is FVKESK. The CDR3 contains 17 residues.

This clonotype has more than one count but fewer than ten. The CDR3 sequence: CSVNDGVYEQYF. As DNA, the CDR3 is TGCAGCGTCAACGACGGCGTCTACGAGCAGTACTTC. The rearrangement links TRBV29-1 to TRBJ2-5; D call uncertain. The J call may not be correct, given that the DNA end is closer to TRBJ2-7. Germline CDR1 reads SQVTM; CDR2 reads ANQGSEA. CDR3 length: 12 residues.

This chain connects TRBV12-3 or TRBV12-4 to TRBJ1-3, with no clear D. This CDR3 has 14 residues. V lost 2 bases, J lost 2 bases, and 7 bases lay in between. The CDR3 reads CASSLSQTGNTIYF. In DNA, the CDR3 is TGTGCCAGCAGTTTATCCCAAACTGGAAACACCATATATTTT.

This sequence joins TRBV28 and TRBJ2-5; 9 bases fit TRBD1. CDR1 is MDHEN and CDR2 is SYDVKM in the germline V gene. This CDR3 region has 15 residues. V trimming: 6 bases; J trimming: 3 bases; junction bases outside the gene matches: 8. The CDR3 coding sequence is TGTGCCAGCAGCCAGGACAGGGGTCAGAAAGAGACCCAGTACTTC. It translates to CASSQDRGQKETQYF.

The CDR3 here is CASSLVSLSGRWENNEQFF. For the CDR3, the DNA is TGTGCCAGCAGCTTAGTCAGTCTAAGCGGGCGCTGGGAAAACAATGAGCAGTTCTTC. The chain links TRBV7-9 to TRBJ2-1; maybe TRBD2 (6 bases). Germline V gene data show CDR1 as SEHNR and CDR2 as FQNEAQ (reference sequence). The CDR3 length is 19 residues. With 1 base removed from V and 5 bases from J, the gap between germline ends came to 24 bases.

The J gene is TRBJ1-1, the V gene TRBV7-2, with no clear D. The V gene lost 4 bases and the J gene lost 0 bases, with 9 bases spanning the gap. CDR1 and CDR2 (germline): SGHTA, FQGNSA. CDR3 size: 14 residues. CDR3 nucleotide sequence: TGTGCCAGCAGCTCCAACACGATGAACACTGAAGCTTTCTTT. This encodes CASSSNTMNTEAFF.

CDR3 amino acids: CASSATGLLTGELFF. The CDR3 region has the DNA TGTGCCAGCAGCGCAACGGGACTCCTCACCGGGGAGCTGTTTTTT. V gene TRBV9 combines with J gene TRBJ2-2; possible D gene TRBD2, 6 bases. V shed 3 bases and J shed 4 bases, with 13 bases lying between them. CDR1 is SGDLS and CDR2 is YYNGEE in the germline V gene. The CDR3 extends over 15 amino acids.

This clonotype appeared a few times. The J gene is TRBJ2-5, the V gene TRBV20-1; 7 nucleotides line up with TRBD2. The J call may be mistaken, given a closer DNA end match to TRBJ2-1. The CDR3 consists of 13 residues. Germline CDR1 DFQATT, CDR2 SNEGSKA (reference sequence). CDR3 DNA sequence: TGCAGTGCTAACGGGGACTACGACAATGAGCAGTTCTTC. Translation gives CSANGDYDNEQFF.

This clonotype was counted a few times. This chain connects TRBV12-3 or TRBV12-4 to TRBJ2-5; 7 bases are shared with TRBD1. The J call may be incorrect, as the DNA end agrees better with TRBJ2-7. The CDR3 contains 15 residues. The CDR3 region is CASSPRDSITYEQYF. The DNA of the CDR3 is TGTGCCAGCAGTCCCCGGGACAGTATTACCTACGAGCAGTACTTC.

In this sample, this clonotype turned up a few times. The gene calls are TRBV29-1 and TRBJ2-3; 11 nucleotides match TRBD2. V lost 7 bases to trimming and J lost 6 bases; unmatched junction nucleotides: 6. CDR3 length: 13 amino acids. Germline V CDR1 and CDR2: SQVTM, ANQGSEA. The CDR3 protein is CSALLAGVDTQYF. CDR3 DNA: TGCAGCGCGCTACTAGCGGGGGTGGATACGCAGTATTTT.

The chain uses TRBV4-3 and TRBJ2-2; D unresolved. The CDR3 sequence is 15 residues long. The germline CDR1 and CDR2 sequences are LGHNA and YSLEER. V dropped 4 bases and J dropped 4 bases, with 13 bases sitting between them. For the CDR3, the DNA is TGCGCCAGCAGCCCCACTCACCATCGCACCGGGGAGCTGTTTTTT. It is translated as CASSPTHHRTGELFF.

This clonotype was seen only a few times. The chain links TRBV7-9 to TRBJ2-7; D ambiguous. Germline CDR1 SEHNR, CDR2 FQNEAQ (reference sequence). The CDR3 totals 15 residues. Trimming cost V 3 bases and J 5 bases, with 17 bases left between them. CDR3 sequence: CASSFGIPPAHEQYF. Written as DNA, the CDR3 is TGTGCCAGCAGCTTTGGCATCCCCCCAGCCCACGAGCAGTACTTC.

For the CDR3, the DNA is TGTGCCAGCAGTTACAAGTTATCCGGGACAGGGTTCTACGAGCAGTACTTC. This gives the protein CASSYKLSGTGFYEQYF. The chain is built from TRBV6-2 or TRBV6-3 and TRBJ2-7, with 9 bases identical to TRBD1. The V gene's germline CDR1 is MNHEY and CDR2 SVGEGT. The CDR3 extends over 17 amino acids. Trimming cost V 2 bases and J 3 bases; bases outside gene matches: 11.

This clonotype was found a few times. The genes are TRBV6-5 and TRBJ1-6, with D hard to call. This CDR3 has 16 residues. Germline V gene data show CDR1 as MNHEY and CDR2 as SVGAGI. Trimming cost V 0 bases and J 7 bases, with 13 bases left between them. The CDR3 reads CASSYSKFTANSPLHF. The CDR3 DNA follows: TGTGCCAGCAGTTACTCGAAATTTACGGCGAATTCACCCCTCCACTTT.

The CDR3 loop reads CASSLEGGKSNEQFF. CDR3 DNA sequence: TGTGCCAGCAGCTTAGAGGGCGGGAAAAGCAATGAGCAGTTCTTC. The chain joins TRBV7-2 to TRBJ2-1, with a possible D match to TRBD2 (6 bases). The CDR3 extends over 15 amino acids. Germline-derived CDR1 and CDR2 are SGHTA and FQGNSA. Deletions cut 1 base from V and 6 bases from J, with 13 bases between.

This clonotype appeared a few times. V usage is TRBV10-3 and J usage is TRBJ1-3, with D perhaps matching TRBD1 (6 bases). Germline V gene data show CDR1 as ENHRY and CDR2 as SYGVKD. The length of the CDR3 is 15 residues. The V end was cut by 8 bases, the J end by 0 bases, with 14 bases between. The CDR3 bases are TGTGCCATCGGACCCTCAGGGGCCTCTGGAAACACCATATATTTT. Translating gives CAIGPSGASGNTIYF.

This clonotype was observed a single time. The chain's CDR3 is CSARTGGGYTF. Written as DNA, the CDR3 is TGCAGTGCGCGGACAGGGGGCGGCTACACCTTC. The chain couples TRBV20-1 to TRBJ1-2; 11 nucleotides agree with TRBD1. CDR3 length: 11 residues. Germline V gene lookup returns CDR1 DFQATT and CDR2 SNEGSKA (reference sequence). V dropped 6 bases and J dropped 8; count of bases not matched to a gene: 2.

The genes are TRBV6-5 and TRBJ1-2; possible D gene TRBD1, 6 bases. The CDR3 contains 14 residues. The V end lost 10 bases, the J end lost 4 bases, and 19 bases lay between the germline ends. Germline CDR1 MNHEY, CDR2 SVGAGI. The DNA of the CDR3 is TGTGCCACCCATGAGGGGGGCTCGGGCTATGGCTACACCTTC. It specifies CATHEGGSGYGYTF.

V is TRBV10-3 and J is TRBJ2-3; no reliable D call. With 11 bases removed from V and 2 bases from J, the gap between germline ends came to 14 bases. Per germline, CDR1 ENHRY and CDR2 SYGVKD. The CDR3 is 13 residues long. The DNA for the CDR3 is TGTGCCGTCTACGGTGGAACCACAGATACGCAGTATTTT. Its translation: CAVYGGTTDTQYF.

This clonotype was detected only a few times. V gene TRBV20-1 combines with J gene TRBJ1-1, with D perhaps matching TRBD1 (5 bases). V dropped 0 bases and J dropped 3 bases, with 17 bases sitting between them. CDR1 and CDR2 from the germline V gene are DFQATT and SNEGSKA (reference sequence). The CDR3 has 16 amino acids. Written as DNA, the CDR3 is TGCAGTGCTAGAGACCCCGGGGCCCTAAGGGACACTGAAGCTTTCTTT. Amino acids: CSARDPGALRDTEAFF.

There are a few counts of this clonotype. Written as DNA, the CDR3 is TGTGCCAGCAGTTTCTCGGAAAGGAACATTCAGTACTTC. It codes for CASSFSERNIQYF. This chain connects TRBV12-3 or TRBV12-4 to TRBJ2-4, with D unresolved. Trimming took off 3 bases at V and 7 bases at J, with 10 bases between the two ends. CDR3 length: 13 residues.